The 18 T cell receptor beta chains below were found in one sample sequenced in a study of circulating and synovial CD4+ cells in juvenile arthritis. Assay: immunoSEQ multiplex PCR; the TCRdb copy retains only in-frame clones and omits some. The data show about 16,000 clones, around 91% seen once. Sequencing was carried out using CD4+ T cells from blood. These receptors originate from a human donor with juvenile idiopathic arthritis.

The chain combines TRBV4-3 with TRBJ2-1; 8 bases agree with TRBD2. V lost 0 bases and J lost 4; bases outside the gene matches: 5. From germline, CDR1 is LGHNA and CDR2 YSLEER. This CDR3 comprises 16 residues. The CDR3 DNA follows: TGCGCCAGCAGCCAAGAAGGTAGCGGGGCTTACAATGAGCAGTTCTTC. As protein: CASSQEGSGAYNEQFF.

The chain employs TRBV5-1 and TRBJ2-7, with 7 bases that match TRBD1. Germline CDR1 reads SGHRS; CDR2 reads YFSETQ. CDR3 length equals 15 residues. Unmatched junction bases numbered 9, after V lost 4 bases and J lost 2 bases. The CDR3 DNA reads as TGCGCCAGCAGCCCCAGACAGGGTAGCCCCTACGAGCAGTACTTC. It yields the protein CASSPRQGSPYEQYF.

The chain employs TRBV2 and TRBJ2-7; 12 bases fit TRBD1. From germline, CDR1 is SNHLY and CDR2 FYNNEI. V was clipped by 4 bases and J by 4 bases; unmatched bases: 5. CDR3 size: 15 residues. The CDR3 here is CASSAGTGGFYEQYF. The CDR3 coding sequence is TGTGCCAGCAGTGCAGGGACAGGGGGCTTTTACGAGCAGTACTTC. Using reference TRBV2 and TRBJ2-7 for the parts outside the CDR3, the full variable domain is EPEVTQTPSHQVTQMGQEVILRCVPISNHLYFYWYRQILGQKVEFLVSFYNNEISEKSEIFDDQFSVERPDGSNFTLKIRSTKLEDSAMYFCASSAGTGGFYEQYFGPGTRLTVT.

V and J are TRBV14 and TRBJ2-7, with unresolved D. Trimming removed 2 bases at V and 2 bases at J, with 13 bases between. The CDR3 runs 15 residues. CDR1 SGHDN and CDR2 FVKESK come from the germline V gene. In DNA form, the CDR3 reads TGTGCCAGCAGCCAAATGGTAGTCCCCACCTACGAGCAGTACTTC. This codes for CASSQMVVPTYEQYF. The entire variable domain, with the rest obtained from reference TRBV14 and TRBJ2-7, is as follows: EAGVTQFPSHSVIEKGQTVTLRCDPISGHDNLYWYRRVMGKEIKFLLHFVKESKQDESGMPNNRFLAERTGGTYSTLKVQPAELEDSGVYFCASSQMVVPTYEQYFGPGTRLTVT.

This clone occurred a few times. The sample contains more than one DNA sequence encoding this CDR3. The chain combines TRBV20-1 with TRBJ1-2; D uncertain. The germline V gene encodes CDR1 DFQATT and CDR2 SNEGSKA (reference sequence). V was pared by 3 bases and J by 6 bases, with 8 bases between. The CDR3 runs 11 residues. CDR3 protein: CSASSGDGYTF. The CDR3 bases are TGCAGTGCTAGTTCCGGGGATGGCTACACCTTC.

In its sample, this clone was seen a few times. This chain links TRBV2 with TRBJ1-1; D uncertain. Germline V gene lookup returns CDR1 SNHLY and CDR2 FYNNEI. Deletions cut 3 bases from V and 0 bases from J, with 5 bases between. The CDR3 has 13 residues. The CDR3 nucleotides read TGTGCCAGCAGTGAGAACTTGAACACTGAAGCTTTCTTT. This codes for CASSENLNTEAFF.

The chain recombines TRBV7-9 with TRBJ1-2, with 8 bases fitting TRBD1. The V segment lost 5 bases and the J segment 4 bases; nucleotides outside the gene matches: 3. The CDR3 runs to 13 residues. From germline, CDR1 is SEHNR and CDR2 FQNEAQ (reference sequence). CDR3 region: CASSHTGGYGYTF. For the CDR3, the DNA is TGTGCCAGCAGCCATACAGGGGGCTATGGCTACACCTTC.

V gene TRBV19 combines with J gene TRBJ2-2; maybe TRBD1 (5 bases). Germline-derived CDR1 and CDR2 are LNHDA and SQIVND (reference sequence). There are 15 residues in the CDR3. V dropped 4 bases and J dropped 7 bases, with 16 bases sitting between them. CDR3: CASSNRMGSGGELFF. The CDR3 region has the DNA TGTGCCAGTAGTAACAGGATGGGTTCTGGCGGGGAGCTGTTTTTT.

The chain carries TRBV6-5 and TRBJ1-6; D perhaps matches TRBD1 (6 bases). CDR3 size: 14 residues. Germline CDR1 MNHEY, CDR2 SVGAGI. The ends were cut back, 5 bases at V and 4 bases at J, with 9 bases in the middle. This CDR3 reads CASSRTVYNSPLHF. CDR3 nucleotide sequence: TGTGCCAGCAGTCGGACAGTTTATAATTCACCCCTCCACTTT.

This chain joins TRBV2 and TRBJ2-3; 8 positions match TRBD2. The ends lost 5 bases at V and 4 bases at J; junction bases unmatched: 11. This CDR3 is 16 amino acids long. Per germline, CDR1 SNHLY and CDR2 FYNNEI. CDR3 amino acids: CASSRGGVVSSDTQYF. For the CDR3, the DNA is TGTGCCAGCAGTCGGGGGGGCGTAGTGTCCTCAGATACGCAGTATTTT.

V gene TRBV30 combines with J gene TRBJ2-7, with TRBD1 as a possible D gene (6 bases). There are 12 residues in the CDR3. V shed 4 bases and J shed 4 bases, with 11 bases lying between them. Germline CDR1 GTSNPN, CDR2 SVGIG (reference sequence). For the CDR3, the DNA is TGTGCCTGGAACTATGGACAGTACGAGCAGTACTTC. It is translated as CAWNYGQYEQYF.

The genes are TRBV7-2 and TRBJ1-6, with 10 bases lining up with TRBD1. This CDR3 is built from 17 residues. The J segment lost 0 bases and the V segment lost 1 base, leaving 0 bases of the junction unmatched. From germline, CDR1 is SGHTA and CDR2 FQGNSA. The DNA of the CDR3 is TGTGCCAGCAGCTTAGGGGACAGGGGCTCCTATAATTCACCCCTCCACTTT. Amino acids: CASSLGDRGSYNSPLHF.

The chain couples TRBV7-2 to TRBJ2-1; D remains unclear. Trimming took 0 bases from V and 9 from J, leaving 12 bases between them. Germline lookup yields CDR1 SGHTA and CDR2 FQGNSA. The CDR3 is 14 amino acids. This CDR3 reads CASSLAHGGFEQFF. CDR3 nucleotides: TGTGCCAGCAGCTTAGCGCACGGCGGTTTTGAGCAGTTCTTC.

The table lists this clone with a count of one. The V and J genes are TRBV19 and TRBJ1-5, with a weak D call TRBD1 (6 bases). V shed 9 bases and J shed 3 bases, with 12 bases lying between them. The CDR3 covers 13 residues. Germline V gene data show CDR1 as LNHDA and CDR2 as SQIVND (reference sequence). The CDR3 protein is CASNHRANQPQHF. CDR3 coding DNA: TGTGCCAGCAACCACAGGGCCAATCAGCCCCAGCATTTT.

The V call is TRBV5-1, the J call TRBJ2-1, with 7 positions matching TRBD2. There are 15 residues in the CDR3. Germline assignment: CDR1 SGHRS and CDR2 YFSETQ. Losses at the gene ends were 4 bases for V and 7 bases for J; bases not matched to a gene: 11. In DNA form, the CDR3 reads TGCGCCAGCAGCCCCAGCGGGACCGGGATTAATGAGCAGTTCTTC. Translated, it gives CASSPSGTGINEQFF.

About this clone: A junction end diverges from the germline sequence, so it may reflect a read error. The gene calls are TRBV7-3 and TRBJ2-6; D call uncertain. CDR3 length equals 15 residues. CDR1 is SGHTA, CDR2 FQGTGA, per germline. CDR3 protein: CANSLSLSGANVLTF. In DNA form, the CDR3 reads TGTGCCAACAGCTTATCCCTTTCTGGGGCCAACGTCCTGACTTTC.

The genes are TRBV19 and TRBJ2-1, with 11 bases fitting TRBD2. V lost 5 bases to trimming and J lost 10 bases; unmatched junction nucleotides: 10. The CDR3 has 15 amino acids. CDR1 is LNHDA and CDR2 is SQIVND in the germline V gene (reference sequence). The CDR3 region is CASSVLAGGPREQFF. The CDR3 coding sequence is TGTGCCAGTAGTGTATTAGCGGGAGGGCCTAGGGAGCAGTTCTTC.

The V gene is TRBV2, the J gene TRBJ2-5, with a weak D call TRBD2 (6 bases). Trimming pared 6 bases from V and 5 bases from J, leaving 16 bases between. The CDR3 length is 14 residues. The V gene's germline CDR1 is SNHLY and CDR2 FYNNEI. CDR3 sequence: CASSGSGSVETQYF. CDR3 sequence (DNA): TGTGCCAGCAGCGGGAGCGGCTCGGTTGAGACCCAGTACTTC.